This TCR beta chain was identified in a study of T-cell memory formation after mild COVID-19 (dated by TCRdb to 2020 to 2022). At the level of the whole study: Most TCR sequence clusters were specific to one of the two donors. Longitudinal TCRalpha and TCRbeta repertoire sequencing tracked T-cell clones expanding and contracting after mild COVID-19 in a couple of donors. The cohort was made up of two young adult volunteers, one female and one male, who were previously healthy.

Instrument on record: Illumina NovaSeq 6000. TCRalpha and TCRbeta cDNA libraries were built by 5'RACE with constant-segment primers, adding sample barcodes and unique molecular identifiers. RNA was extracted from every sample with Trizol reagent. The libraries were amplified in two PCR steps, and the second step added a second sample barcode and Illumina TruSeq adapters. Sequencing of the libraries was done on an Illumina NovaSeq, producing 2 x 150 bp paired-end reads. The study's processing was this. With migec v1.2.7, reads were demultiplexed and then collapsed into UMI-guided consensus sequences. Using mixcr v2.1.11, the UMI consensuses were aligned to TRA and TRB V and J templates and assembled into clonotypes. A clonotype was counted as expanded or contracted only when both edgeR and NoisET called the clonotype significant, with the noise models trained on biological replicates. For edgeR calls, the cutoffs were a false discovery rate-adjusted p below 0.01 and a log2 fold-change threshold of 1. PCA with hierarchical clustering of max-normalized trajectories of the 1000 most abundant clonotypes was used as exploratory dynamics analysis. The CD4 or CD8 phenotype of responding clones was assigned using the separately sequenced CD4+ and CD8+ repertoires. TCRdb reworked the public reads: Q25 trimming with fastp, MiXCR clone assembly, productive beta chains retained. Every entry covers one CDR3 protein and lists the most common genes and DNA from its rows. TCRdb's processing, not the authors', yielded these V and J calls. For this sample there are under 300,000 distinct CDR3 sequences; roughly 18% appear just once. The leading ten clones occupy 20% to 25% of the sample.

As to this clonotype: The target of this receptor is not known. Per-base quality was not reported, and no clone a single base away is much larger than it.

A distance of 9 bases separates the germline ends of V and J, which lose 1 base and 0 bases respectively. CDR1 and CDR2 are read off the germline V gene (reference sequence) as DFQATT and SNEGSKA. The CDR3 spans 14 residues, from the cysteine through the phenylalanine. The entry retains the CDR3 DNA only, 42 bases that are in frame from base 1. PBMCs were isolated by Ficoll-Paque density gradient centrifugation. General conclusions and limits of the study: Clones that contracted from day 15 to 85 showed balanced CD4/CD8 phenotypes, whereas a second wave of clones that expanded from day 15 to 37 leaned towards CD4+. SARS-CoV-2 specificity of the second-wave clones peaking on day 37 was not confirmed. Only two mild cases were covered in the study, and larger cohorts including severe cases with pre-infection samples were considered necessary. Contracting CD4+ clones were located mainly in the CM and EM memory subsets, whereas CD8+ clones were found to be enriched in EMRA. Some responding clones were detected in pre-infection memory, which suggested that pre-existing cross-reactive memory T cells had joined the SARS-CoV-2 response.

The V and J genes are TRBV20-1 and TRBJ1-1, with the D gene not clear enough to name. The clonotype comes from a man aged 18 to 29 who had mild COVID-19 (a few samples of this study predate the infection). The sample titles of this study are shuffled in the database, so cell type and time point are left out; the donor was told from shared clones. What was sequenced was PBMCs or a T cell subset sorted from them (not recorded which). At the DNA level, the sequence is TGCAGTGCTAGAGTTCCCAGATTGAACACTGAAGCTTTCTTT. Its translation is CSARVPRLNTEAFF.